The entry that follows covers one T cell receptor (beta chain) sequence. Its antigen is still unknown. Per-nucleotide qualities are absent, and no much larger clonotype sits a single base away. The immunoSEQ Assay, a bias-controlled multiplex PCR, was used to amplify TCRbeta CDR3 regions from genomic DNA. The published analysis was carried out like this. The number of nucleated cells in each sample was estimated from the amplification of reference gene primers within the assay. To quantify the absolute abundance of each unique TCRbeta CDR3 rearrangement, sequence reads were collapsed and filtered. For each sample, productive Simpson clonality was calculated as the square root of Simpson's diversity index across productive rearrangements. In TCRdb, the immuneACCESS table is reduced to in-frame sequences with V and J assigned. These tables do not hold every clone; where another copy was compared, an unresolved V gene accounts for under half, and the others remain unexplained. The V and J calls and clone size come from that table; D and trimming were worked out from the DNA. Recorded for this sample are under 450,000 clones; roughly 87% of them occurred a single time. Of the sample, 2.5% to 3% is held by the ten largest clones.

This specimen comes from a study of blood T cell repertoires in COVID-19 (dated by TCRdb to about 2020). In the study overall: Samples covering the acute and convalescent phases of COVID-19 were provided by collaborators in the United States, Italy and Spain. The material from the prospective study consisted of cDNA or gDNA derived from T cells, B-cell-depleted T cells, or PBMCs. Subjects who had been exposed to COVID-19, were actively infected with it, or had recovered from it provided the deeply sampled blood TCRbeta repertoires that made up the dataset. The repertoires were made available in a free public database intended to serve as a resource for research on the immune response to SARS-CoV-2. The samples were drawn from two sources: the first 160 participants of the ongoing ImmuneRACE study, and over 1,000 subjects contributed by 6 global collaborators. Sample metadata almost always included a de-identified subject ID, COVID-19 status, age in years and sex. Where available, HLA class I and class II types were obtained from metadata supplied by the sample provider rather than from assay-based typing. On the study overall, not on this receptor specifically: The quantity of clinical and demographic metadata differed by source and by participant and was supplied without curation.

Per the germline V gene (reference sequence), LGHDT is the CDR1 and YNNKEL is the CDR2. The CDR3 has 16 amino acids, counting the end cysteine and phenylalanine. Only the CDR3 region is kept as DNA, spanning 48 bases read in frame from base 1. At the junction V is shortened by 5 bases and J by 4 bases; bases outside the gene matches: 7. In the prospective study, participants were about 18 to 89 years old, resided in about two dozen geographic areas of the United States, and were enrolled through a virtual design. In the prospective study, cohorts were assigned on the basis of participant-reported clinical history obtained from a screening survey and a study questionnaire. Recovered participants in ImmuneRACE Cohort 3 were defined as having two consecutive negative NP/OP PCR tests, clearance from a healthcare professional, or resolution of symptoms. In the prospective study, whole blood, serum and a nasopharyngeal or oropharyngeal swab were collected from each participant by mobile phlebotomists. Participants in the prospective study had the option to provide additional blood draws and questionnaires over a 2-month period. Before DNA extraction, prospective study blood samples were shipped either frozen or at room temperature.

The sequence joins TRBV3-1 (or the pseudogene TRBV3-2) to TRBJ2-3, with 12 bases aligning to TRBD2. This clonotype was obtained from a young woman who had recovered from COVID-19. Source material: PBMCs or T cells enriched from blood (not recorded which). The sequenced DNA is TGTGCCAGCAGCTCACGGACTAGCGGGGTCTCAGATACGCAGTATTTT. It specifies CASSSRTSGVSDTQYF.